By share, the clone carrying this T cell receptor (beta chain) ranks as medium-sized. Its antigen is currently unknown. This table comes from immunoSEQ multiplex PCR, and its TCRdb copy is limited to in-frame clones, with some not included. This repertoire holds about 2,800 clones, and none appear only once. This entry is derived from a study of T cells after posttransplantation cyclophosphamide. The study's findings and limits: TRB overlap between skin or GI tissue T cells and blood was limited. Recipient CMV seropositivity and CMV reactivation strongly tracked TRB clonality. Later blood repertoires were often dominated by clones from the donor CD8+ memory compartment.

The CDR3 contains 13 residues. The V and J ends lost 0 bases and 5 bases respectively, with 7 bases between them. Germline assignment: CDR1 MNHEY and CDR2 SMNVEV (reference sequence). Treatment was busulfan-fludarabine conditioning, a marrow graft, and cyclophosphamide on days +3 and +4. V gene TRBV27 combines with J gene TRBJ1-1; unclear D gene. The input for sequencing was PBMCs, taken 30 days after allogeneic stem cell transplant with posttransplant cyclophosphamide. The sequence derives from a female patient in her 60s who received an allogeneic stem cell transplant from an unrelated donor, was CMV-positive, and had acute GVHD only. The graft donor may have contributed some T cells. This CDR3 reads CASSLSERTEAFF. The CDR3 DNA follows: TGTGCCAGCAGTTTATCAGAGAGGACTGAAGCTTTCTTT.